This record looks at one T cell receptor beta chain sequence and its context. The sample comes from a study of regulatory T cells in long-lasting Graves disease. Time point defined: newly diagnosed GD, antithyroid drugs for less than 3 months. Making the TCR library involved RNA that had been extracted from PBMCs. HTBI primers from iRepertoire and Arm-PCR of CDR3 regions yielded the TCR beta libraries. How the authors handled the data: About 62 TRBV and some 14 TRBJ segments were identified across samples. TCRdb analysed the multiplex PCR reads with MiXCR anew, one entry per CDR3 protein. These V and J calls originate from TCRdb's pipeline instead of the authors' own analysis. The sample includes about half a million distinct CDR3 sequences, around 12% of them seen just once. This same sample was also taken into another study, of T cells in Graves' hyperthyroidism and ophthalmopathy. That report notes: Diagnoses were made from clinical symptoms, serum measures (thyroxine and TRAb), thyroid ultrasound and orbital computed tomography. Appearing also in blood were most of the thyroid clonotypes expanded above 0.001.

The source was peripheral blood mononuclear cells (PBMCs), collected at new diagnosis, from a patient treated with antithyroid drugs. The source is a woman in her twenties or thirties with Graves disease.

CDR3 coding DNA: TGCAGTGCTAGAGCCGGGGAATCAGATCAGCCCCAGCATTTT. Protein sequence: CSARAGESDQPQHF. The V gene is TRBV20-1, the J gene TRBJ1-5; no definite D call. The CDR3 covers 14 residues. CDR1 is DFQATT and CDR2 is SNEGSKA in the germline V gene (reference sequence). Between the trimmed V and J ends, which lost 1 base and 5 bases, there was a span of 12 bases.